One sample yielded the 23 T cell receptor beta chains listed below, sequenced in a study of blood T cells in healthy people across ages. Using a J-beta primer mix together with a sample-barcoded 5' primer, a second PCR was run for about 6 to 12 cycles. A single record per CDR3 protein comes from TCRdb applying MiXCR to the 5' RACE reads. The table has about a million distinct CDR3 sequences, under 50% seen once. Sequencing used blood. Every receptor here comes from a man aged 25-45 years in good health.

V and J are TRBV7-2 and TRBJ2-6; D tentatively fits TRBD1 or TRBD2 (6 bases each). The V end lost 5 bases, the J end lost 2 bases, and 16 bases lay between the germline ends. The CDR3 length is 17 residues. Germline V lookup: CDR1 SGHTA, CDR2 FQGNSA. The CDR3 sequence: CASSRGTSSTGANVLTF. DNA of the CDR3: TGTGCCAGCAGCCGGGGGACAAGCTCAACTGGGGCCAACGTCCTGACTTTC.

This chain uses TRBV7-8 with TRBJ1-3; 7 positions match TRBD1. The CDR3 covers 15 residues. Germline V lookup: CDR1 SGHVS, CDR2 FQNEAQ. Losses at the gene ends were 1 base for V and 4 bases for J; bases not matched to a gene: 4. CDR3: CASSLEGTAGNTIYF. The CDR3 coding sequence is TGTGCCAGCAGCTTAGAAGGGACAGCCGGAAACACCATATATTTT. The whole variable domain, filled in from reference TRBV7-8 and TRBJ1-3, reads GAGVSQSPRYKVAKRGQDVALRCDPISGHVSLFWYQQALGQGPEFLTYFQNEAQLDKSGLPSDRFFAERPEGSVSTLKIQRTQQEDSAVYLCASSLEGTAGNTIYFGEGSWLTVV.

This clonotype was counted between two and nine times. The rearrangement uses TRBV12-3 or TRBV12-4 and TRBJ1-1, with a tentative D call TRBD1 (6 bases). This CDR3 has 14 amino acids. Trimming took off 6 bases at V and 4 bases at J, with 15 bases between the two ends. The CDR3 nucleotides read TGTGCCAGCAGCAAGGGGGGGCATGGCACTGAAGCTTTCTTT. Protein: CASSKGGHGTEAFF.

This clonotype has just a few counts. CDR3 nucleotide sequence: TGTGCCAGCAGCAAAAGACAGCTTAACTATGGCTACACCTTC. Its translation is CASSKRQLNYGYTF. The chain combines TRBV7-9 with TRBJ1-2; D might be TRBD1 (5 bases). Trimming left V 5 bases short and J 1 base short, with 11 bases between. This CDR3 contains 14 residues. Germline CDR1 and CDR2: SEHNR and FQNEAQ (reference sequence).

About this clonotype: This sequence may be a read error, since a much larger clone differs from it by one base. The genes are TRBV4-1 and TRBJ2-7; tentatively, D is TRBD1 (6 bases). Germline V gene lookup returns CDR1 MGHRA and CDR2 YSYEKL. The CDR3 consists of 14 residues. Trimming took off 3 bases at V and 7 bases at J, with 16 bases between the two ends. CDR3 sequence (DNA): TGCGCCAGCAGCCAGTCGGACAGCTACAATGAGCAGTACTTC. Protein sequence: CASSQSDSYNEQYF.

This clonotype was seen a handful of times. This chain joins TRBV4-2 and TRBJ2-3; D is perhaps TRBD2 (6 bases). V lost 3 bases and J 0 bases, leaving 13 bases between the germline ends. This CDR3 region has 16 residues. Germline V gene lookup returns CDR1 LGHNA and CDR2 YNFKEQ. CDR3 protein: CASSQGVAESTDTQYF. Written as DNA, the CDR3 is TGTGCCAGCAGCCAGGGGGTAGCGGAGAGCACAGATACGCAGTATTTT.

This rearrangement joins TRBV7-2 to TRBJ2-3; 7 bases map to TRBD2. Germline CDR1 SGHTA, CDR2 FQGNSA. CDR3 length: 18 amino acids. V was clipped by 5 bases and J by 0 bases; unmatched bases: 14. The CDR3 loop is CASSPRPKSGVSTDTQYF. Here the CDR3 DNA reads TGTGCCAGCAGCCCCCGACCGAAGAGCGGGGTAAGCACAGATACGCAGTATTTT. Full variable domain (outside the CDR3, taken from reference TRBV7-2 and TRBJ2-3): GAGVSQSPSNKVTEKGKDVELRCDPISGHTALYWYRQSLGQGLEFLIYFQGNSAPDKSGLPSDRFSAERTGGSVSTLTIQRTQQEDSAVYLCASSPRPKSGVSTDTQYFGPGTRLTVL.

The chain has TRBV4-3 and TRBJ2-5; D is uncertain. The CDR3 has 13 residues. V lost 4 bases to trimming and J lost 11 bases, with 17 bases between them. Germline loops: CDR1 LGHNA, CDR2 YSLEER. DNA of the CDR3: TGCGCCAGCAGCCCCCTTCGCACTCTGGAGCAGTACTTC. Translating it yields CASSPLRTLEQYF.

This chain joins TRBV12-3 or TRBV12-4 and TRBJ1-6; a weak D match, TRBD1 (6 bases). There are 13 residues in the CDR3. The V end was cut by 8 bases, the J end by 7 bases, with 12 bases between. The CDR3 reads CASSLGGNSPLHF. The CDR3, as DNA: TGTGCCAGCTCTTTAGGGGGGAATTCACCCCTCCACTTT.

This clonotype showed up just a few times. This chain joins TRBV6-5 and TRBJ2-7, with D maybe TRBD2 (5 bases). There are 16 residues in the CDR3. Trimming removed 0 bases from V and 1 base from J, with 13 bases in between. Germline assignment: CDR1 MNHEY and CDR2 SVGAGI. The CDR3 coding sequence is TGTGCCAGCAGTTACTCCGGAGGACCGAAATCCTACGAGCAGTACTTC. Its translation: CASSYSGGPKSYEQYF.

This clonotype has a single count. CDR3 amino acids: CATSDPYSSYGYTF. CDR3 coding DNA: TGTGCCACCAGTGATCCCTACAGCAGCTATGGCTACACCTTC. This chain links TRBV24-1 with TRBJ1-2, with unresolved D. Germline V CDR1 and CDR2: KGHDR, SFDVKD. V lost 3 bases and J 4 bases, leaving 11 bases between the germline ends. The CDR3 contains 14 residues.

This chain connects TRBV12-3 or TRBV12-4 to TRBJ1-1; a weak D match, TRBD1 (5 bases). The CDR3 is 14 residues long. V gave up 7 bases and J gave up 3 bases, with 15 bases separating them. CDR3 region: CASTPEGRDTEAFF. As DNA, the CDR3 is TGTGCCAGCACCCCCGAGGGGAGGGACACTGAAGCTTTCTTT.

V usage is TRBV7-9 and J usage is TRBJ2-5, with 7 bases that match TRBD2. This CDR3 is 16 amino acids long. Germline CDR1 SEHNR, CDR2 FQNEAQ (reference sequence). The ends lost 0 bases at V and 5 bases at J; junction bases unmatched: 9. The CDR3 loop reads CASSLAASGPGETQYF. In DNA form, the CDR3 reads TGTGCCAGCAGCTTAGCGGCTAGCGGACCGGGGGAGACCCAGTACTTC.

V and J are TRBV12-3 or TRBV12-4 and TRBJ2-4; 10 bases map to TRBD2. V shed 7 bases, J shed 8 bases, and the junction held 8 bases outside the gene matches. The CDR3 loop spans 14 amino acids. CDR3 in DNA: TGTGCCAGCAAAATCGAGCTAGCGGGGGACATTCAGTACTTC. This codes for CASKIELAGDIQYF.

The sample holds a few counts of this clonotype. The chain joins TRBV7-8 to TRBJ1-1; no clear D. V was trimmed by 2 bases and J by 0 bases, leaving 13 bases between them. The CDR3 runs to 16 residues. The V gene's germline CDR1 is SGHVS and CDR2 FQNEAQ. CDR3 DNA sequence: TGTGCCAGCAGCTTACGCGAGGGCTCGGTGAACACTGAAGCTTTCTTT. This translates into CASSLREGSVNTEAFF.

The V gene is TRBV20-1, the J gene TRBJ2-3; TRBD2 matches at 9 bases. This CDR3 is built from 14 residues. Trimming took 4 bases from V and 4 from J; bases not matched to a gene: 6. Germline CDR1 DFQATT, CDR2 SNEGSKA (reference sequence). Written as DNA, the CDR3 is TGCAGTGCTAAGGCGGGGGGGCCATCAGATACGCAGTATTTT. This sequence encodes CSAKAGGPSDTQYF.

The CDR3 nucleotides read TGTGCCAGCAGTTACCCGCGGGGGGCAGGTGCAGATACGCAGTATTTT. Its protein is CASSYPRGAGADTQYF. The V and J genes are TRBV6-2 or TRBV6-3 and TRBJ2-3, with TRBD2 matching 8 bases. CDR1 and CDR2 from the germline V gene are MNHEY and SVGEGT. The CDR3 spans 16 residues. V lost 2 bases and J lost 4; bases outside the gene matches: 8.

The rearrangement joins TRBV7-3 to TRBJ2-1; perhaps D is TRBD1 or TRBD2 (6 bases each). The germline gives CDR1 SGHTA, CDR2 FQGTGA. V was shortened by 5 bases and J by 8 bases, with 13 bases between the two germline ends. This CDR3 contains 13 residues. The CDR3 bases are TGTGCCAGCAGCCCCAACGGGGGCGATGAGCAGTTCTTC. Residues: CASSPNGGDEQFF. The variable domain in full, with the rest retrieved from reference TRBV7-3 and TRBJ2-1, is GAGVSQTPSNKVTEKGKYVELRCDPISGHTALYWYRQSLGQGPEFLIYFQGTGAADDSGLPNDRFFAVRPEGSVSTLKIQRTERGDSAVYLCASSPNGGDEQFFGPGTRLTVL.

V is TRBV12-3 or TRBV12-4 and J is TRBJ1-3; D is possibly TRBD1 (5 bases). V was clipped by 5 bases and J by 4 bases, with 12 bases between them. This CDR3 region has 14 residues. CDR3: CASSVGTGGNTIYF. CDR3 coding DNA: TGTGCCAGCAGTGTAGGGACCGGCGGAAACACCATATATTTT.

This chain links TRBV3-1 with TRBJ2-3; D may correspond to TRBD1 or TRBD2 (5 bases each). Trimming stripped 2 bases from V and 6 bases from J, with 15 bases between. Per the germline V gene, CDR1 is LGHDT and CDR2 is YNNKEL (reference sequence). This CDR3 is 15 amino acids long. The CDR3: CASSQMGPQSDTQYF. The CDR3 nucleotides read TGTGCCAGCAGCCAAATGGGACCTCAATCGGATACGCAGTATTTT.

The J gene is TRBJ2-2, the V gene TRBV20-1; 9 bases are a match to TRBD1. Germline-derived CDR1 and CDR2 are DFQATT and SNEGSKA (reference sequence). Unmatched junction bases numbered 3, after V lost 1 base and J lost 6 bases. There are 14 residues in the CDR3. The CDR3 sequence is CSARVTGGPGELFF. CDR3 DNA sequence: TGCAGTGCTAGAGTGACAGGGGGACCCGGGGAGCTGTTTTTT.

This chain connects TRBV28 to TRBJ2-4, with a tentative D call TRBD2 (6 bases). With 2 bases removed from V and 0 bases from J, the gap between germline ends came to 8 bases. Germline assignment: CDR1 MDHEN and CDR2 SYDVKM. The CDR3 has 15 residues. CDR3 in DNA: TGTGCCAGCAGTTTAGCTAGCGCAGCCAAAAACATTCAGTACTTC. It is translated as CASSLASAAKNIQYF.

J is TRBJ2-5 and V is TRBV10-3; TRBD1 might be the D (6 bases). In germline, CDR1 is ENHRY, CDR2 SYGVKD. The CDR3 sequence is 12 residues long. Trimming shortened V by 10 bases and J by 2 bases, and 11 bases separated the two germline ends. The CDR3 protein is CATQGQQETQYF. The CDR3 DNA sequence: TGTGCCACCCAGGGACAACAAGAGACCCAGTACTTC.